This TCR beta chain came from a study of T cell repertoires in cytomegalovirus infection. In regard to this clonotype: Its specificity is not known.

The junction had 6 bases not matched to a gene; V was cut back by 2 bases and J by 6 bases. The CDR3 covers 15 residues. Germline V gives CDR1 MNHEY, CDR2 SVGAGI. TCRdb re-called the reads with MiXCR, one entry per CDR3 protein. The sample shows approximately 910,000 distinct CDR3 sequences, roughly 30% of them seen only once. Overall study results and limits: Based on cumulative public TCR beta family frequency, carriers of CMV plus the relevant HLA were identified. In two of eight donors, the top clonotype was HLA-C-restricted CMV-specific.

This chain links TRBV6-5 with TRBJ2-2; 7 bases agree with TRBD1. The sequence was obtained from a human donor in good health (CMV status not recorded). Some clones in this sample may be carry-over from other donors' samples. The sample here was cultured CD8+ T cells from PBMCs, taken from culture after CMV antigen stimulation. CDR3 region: CASSYGQGVAGELFF. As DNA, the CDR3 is TGTGCCAGCAGTTACGGGCAGGGGGTGGCCGGGGAGCTGTTTTTT.